This T cell receptor beta chain was identified during a study of shared clonotypes between healthy human individuals. Trimming stripped 7 bases from V and 2 bases from J, with 10 bases between. Germline V gene sequence: CDR1 SQVTM, CDR2 ANQGSEA. This CDR3 has 12 residues. The protocol was immunoSEQ multiplex PCR, while the TCRdb copy is restricted to in-frame clones and leaves out a portion. The sample lists 1.6 million or so clones; approximately 98.5% were seen once. This receptor was identified in a man aged 25-45 years in good health. This chain joins TRBV29-1 and TRBJ2-3, with D possibly called TRBD1 or TRBD2 (6 bases each). Sequenced sample: naive CD4+ T cells sorted from blood. This sample's subset: CD45RA+ positively selected. CDR3 sequence: CSARGATDTQYF. The CDR3, as DNA: TGCAGCGCTAGGGGGGCCACAGATACGCAGTATTTT.